Shown below are 14 T cell receptor beta chains from a single sample sequenced in a study of T cells in Graves' hyperthyroidism and ophthalmopathy. Amplification targeted TCR beta CDR3 regions from RNA transcripts. HTBI primers drove first-round RT-PCR of the TCR CDR3. From the multiplex PCR reads, TCRdb called clonotypes with MiXCR, one entry per CDR3 protein. This table has under 350,000 distinct CDR3 sequences, 21% appearing once. Material: blood. The receptor set was obtained from a woman aged 45-65 years with Graves' hyperthyroidism.

This clonotype appeared a few times. The chain recombines TRBV28 with TRBJ1-1; D is ambiguous. V gave up 0 bases and J gave up 1 base, with 12 bases separating them. CDR3 length: 16 amino acids. The germline gives CDR1 MDHEN, CDR2 SYDVKM. The CDR3: CASSLWVSLENTEAFF. CDR3 nucleotides: TGTGCCAGCAGTTTATGGGTCAGCCTTGAGAACACTGAAGCTTTCTTT.

This clonotype was seen at least ten times. Compared with germline, one end of the junction differs, possibly owing to a read error. The V call is TRBV2, the J call TRBJ2-7, with D maybe TRBD2 (6 bases). Germline CDR1 reads SNHLY; CDR2 reads FYNNEI. The CDR3 length is 17 residues. The CDR3: CASSEARSGVAGYEQCF. The DNA of the CDR3 is TGTGCCAGCAGTGAAGCTCGTTCGGGGGTGGCGGGCTACGAGCAGTGCTTC.

This clonotype was picked up a small number of times. The V and J genes are TRBV20-1 and TRBJ2-2; 12 bases match TRBD2. Germline CDR1 DFQATT, CDR2 SNEGSKA (reference sequence). Losses at the gene ends were 0 bases for V and 6 bases for J; bases not matched to a gene: 2. The CDR3 extends over 15 amino acids. This CDR3 reads CSARDLAGGPGELFF. The CDR3 DNA is TGCAGTGCTAGAGATCTAGCGGGAGGGCCCGGGGAGCTGTTTTTT.

CDR3 nucleotides: TGTGCCAGCAGTTTCGGGACGGAGGTACTCACAGATACGCAGTATTTT. Encoded protein: CASSFGTEVLTDTQYF. The V call is TRBV6-2 or TRBV6-3, the J call TRBJ2-3; D is perhaps TRBD1 or TRBD2 (5 bases each). CDR3 size: 16 residues. Germline V gene data show CDR1 as MNHEY and CDR2 as SVGEGT. Trimming shortened V by 4 bases and J by 2 bases, and 16 bases separated the two germline ends.

The CDR3 here is CASSRIQGPENEKLFF. CDR3 in DNA: TGTGCCAGCAGCCGAATACAGGGGCCAGAGAATGAAAAACTGTTTTTT. The rearrangement joins TRBV14 to TRBJ1-4; 7 bases map to TRBD1. The CDR3 sequence is 16 residues long. V dropped 4 bases and J dropped 5; count of bases not matched to a gene: 10. Looked up from germline, CDR1 is SGHDN and CDR2 is FVKESK.

This clonotype was counted at least ten times. The chain joins TRBV2 to TRBJ2-1, with D possibly called TRBD1 or TRBD2 (5 bases each). Germline-derived CDR1 and CDR2 are SNHLY and FYNNEI. CDR3 length equals 15 residues. With 1 base removed from V and 7 bases from J, the gap between germline ends came to 14 bases. CDR3 sequence: CASSEGQGPGNEQFF. The DNA for the CDR3 is TGTGCCAGCAGTGAAGGTCAGGGACCTGGGAATGAGCAGTTCTTC. Combining the CDR3 with reference TRBV2 and TRBJ2-1 gives the whole variable domain EPEVTQTPSHQVTQMGQEVILRCVPISNHLYFYWYRQILGQKVEFLVSFYNNEISEKSEIFDDQFSVERPDGSNFTLKIRSTKLEDSAMYFCASSEGQGPGNEQFFGPGTRLTVL.

This clonotype has at least ten counts. This chain connects TRBV7-6 to TRBJ2-1; D is unclear. Germline V gives CDR1 SGHVS, CDR2 FNYEAQ. V was cut by 1 base and J by 4 bases, with 11 bases left in between. The CDR3 covers 15 residues. For the CDR3, the DNA is TGTGCCAGCAGCTTAGACGGTGAAGGTTACAATGAGCAGTTCTTC. Residues: CASSLDGEGYNEQFF.

Worth noting for this clonotype: Since a much larger clone is just one base distant, this may be a read error. The CDR3 end shows no conserved phenylalanine or tryptophan, and so a read error is likely. J is TRBJ1-1 and V is TRBV2; D perhaps matches TRBD1 (6 bases). Germline V gene sequence: CDR1 SNHLY, CDR2 FYNNEI. This CDR3 has 11 amino acids. The V end lost 11 bases, the J end lost 5 bases, and 12 bases lay between the germline ends. The CDR3 region has the DNA TGTGCCGGGCGTACAGGGACTGAAGCTTTCCTT. The encoded protein is CAGRTGTEAFL.

This sequence joins TRBV7-9 and TRBJ1-1, with TRBD1 as a possible D gene (6 bases). Germline V gives CDR1 SEHNR, CDR2 FQNEAQ (reference sequence). The CDR3 is made up of 16 amino acids. Trimming took 3 bases from V and 4 from J, leaving 18 bases between them. CDR3 in DNA: TGTGCCAGCAGCTTCAGCCCACAGGGAGCGGGCACTGAAGCTTTCTTT. It codes for CASSFSPQGAGTEAFF.

The chain uses TRBV6-1 and TRBJ1-4; 7 bases align to TRBD1. The germline CDR1 and CDR2 sequences are MNHNS and SASEGT. Unmatched junction bases numbered 10, after V lost 7 bases and J lost 8 bases. The CDR3 contains 14 residues. The CDR3 is CASILTGSREKLFF. The CDR3 coding sequence is TGTGCCAGCATCCTGACAGGGAGTCGCGAAAAACTGTTTTTT.

This clonotype was counted ten times or more. CDR3 loop: CSARDPNSNQPQHF. Here the CDR3 DNA reads TGCAGTGCTAGAGATCCGAATAGCAATCAGCCCCAGCATTTT. The V call is TRBV20-1, the J call TRBJ1-5, with D uncertain. Germline V gene sequence: CDR1 DFQATT, CDR2 SNEGSKA (reference sequence). This CDR3 is 14 amino acids long. V lost 0 bases and J 0 bases, leaving 6 bases between the germline ends.

This clonotype was recorded many times. The rearrangement uses TRBV10-3 and TRBJ1-1; D is unclear. Trimming left V 2 bases short and J 0 bases short, with 10 bases between. In germline, CDR1 is ENHRY, CDR2 SYGVKD. The CDR3 has 15 residues. The CDR3 region is CAISETSGMNTEAFF. The CDR3 coding sequence is TGTGCCATCAGTGAGACGTCAGGAATGAACACTGAAGCTTTCTTT.

The sample holds a few counts of this clonotype. The V gene is TRBV18, the J gene TRBJ2-1; D might be TRBD1 or TRBD2, each matching 5 bases. This CDR3 is built from 16 residues. V was trimmed by 3 bases and J by 0 bases, leaving 12 bases between them. The germline CDR1 and CDR2 sequences are KGHSH and LQKENI. This CDR3 is CASSPTGAFSYNEQFF. In DNA form, the CDR3 reads TGTGCCAGCTCACCGACCGGGGCTTTCTCCTACAATGAGCAGTTCTTC.

This chain links TRBV12-3 or TRBV12-4 with TRBJ2-1; the D gene is possibly TRBD1 (6 bases). There are 15 residues in the CDR3. Trimming shortened V by 3 bases and J by 0 bases, and 9 bases separated the two germline ends. The DNA for the CDR3 is TGTGCCAGCAGTTTTGAAGGGGGCTCCTACAATGAGCAGTTCTTC. Translation: CASSFEGGSYNEQFF.